This T cell receptor (beta chain) was profiled in a study of blood T cells in healthy people across ages. Whole-study findings and limits: TCR beta diversity was tightly associated with the proportion of naive T cells.

Remarks on this clonotype: Its antigen is not identified.

The CDR3 runs 16 residues. Germline CDR1 and CDR2: MNHEY and SVGAGI. The use of a sample-barcoded 5' primer and a J-beta primer mix characterized a second PCR of roughly 6 to 11 cycles. One entry per CDR3 protein, called by TCRdb with MiXCR from the 5' RACE reads. The sample shows about 720,000 distinct CDR3 sequences, approximately 25% of them seen only once. Drawing of peripheral blood yielded roughly 10 milliliters from each donor. The sample was also reused in another study, on T cells of mothers and their children. That report adds: Amplification in the second PCR used the M1S primer, which added sample barcodes and 2-4 random nucleotides. Unrelated pairs and related pairs have their TCR recombination output shaped similarly by thymic selection.

The receptor's source is a boy younger than 18 in good health. The sample taken for sequencing was blood. This sequence joins TRBV6-5 and TRBJ2-5; 7 bases line up with TRBD1. The DNA end lines up better with TRBJ2-7; the J call may be wrong. The CDR3 bases are TGTGCCAGCAGTTACTCTAGGGGACAGTGGCCCTACGAGCAGTACTTC. The encoded protein is CASSYSRGQWPYEQYF.